The clone carrying this T cell receptor beta chain has ten or more counts. What it recognizes is unknown. TCRdb reanalysed the 5' RACE reads using MiXCR and keeps one entry per CDR3 protein. The sample yields 150,000 to 200,000 distinct CDR3 sequences, 18% seen once. The data were taken from a study of CD8 T cells in ankylosing spondylitis. This CDR3 spans 10 amino acids. In germline, CDR1 is MGHDK, CDR2 SYGVNS. V was cut by 9 bases and J by 7 bases, with 9 bases left in between. Overall study findings and caveats: Earlier literature documents some of the motif variants in reactive arthritis synovial fluid and blood. Clones that were linked to disease were CD8+ and were relatively rare in peripheral blood.

The receptor was derived from a male donor aged 10-29 years with ankylosing spondylitis or in good health (not recorded which). What was sequenced was blood, either unsorted or a sorted T cell fraction (not recorded which). J is TRBJ1-2 and V is TRBV25-1, with D uncertain. The CDR3 loop is CASLISGYTF. The DNA for the CDR3 is TGTGCCAGTTTGATCTCTGGCTACACCTTC.